Following are 27 T cell receptor beta chains from one sample sequenced in a study of T cell responses to AZD1222 COVID-19 vaccine. Sequencing used immunoSEQ multiplex PCR; TCRdb keeps in-frame clones, though not all of them. The sample records under 200,000 clones, 88% being singletons. This specimen was peripheral blood, taken on day 0 of AZD1222 vaccination. These receptors were obtained from an adult in good health.

The chain carries TRBV9 and TRBJ1-4, with D possibly TRBD1 on 6 matching bases. This CDR3 has 14 amino acids. V was cut by 1 base and J by 2 bases, with 6 bases left in between. Germline V gene lookup returns CDR1 SGDLS and CDR2 YYNGEE. The CDR3 sequence is CASSVTGTNEKLFF. CDR3 nucleotides: TGTGCCAGCAGCGTAACAGGGACTAATGAAAAACTGTTTTTT. Together with reference TRBV9 and TRBJ1-4, the CDR3 gives the full variable domain: DSGVTQTPKHLITATGQRVTLRCSPRSGDLSVYWYQQSLDQGLQFLIQYYNGEERAKGNILERFSAQQFPDLHSELNLSSLELGDSALYFCASSVTGTNEKLFFGSGTQLSVL.

The V call is TRBV11-3, the J call TRBJ2-7; D is possibly TRBD2 (5 bases). CDR1 and CDR2 (germline): SGHNT, YENEEA. V was pared by 5 bases and J by 3 bases, with 11 bases between. CDR3 size: 13 residues. In DNA, the CDR3 is TGTGCCAGCAGCCGTTCACGGGACTACGAGCAGTACTTC. Translating gives CASSRSRDYEQYF.

The chain couples TRBV6-2 or TRBV6-3 to TRBJ2-2; the match to TRBD2 covers 10 bases. Germline loops: CDR1 MNHEY, CDR2 SVGEGT. V was clipped by 5 bases and J by 3 bases; unmatched bases: 0. CDR3 size: 14 residues. The CDR3 DNA reads as TGTGCCAGCAGTAGCGGGAGGGACACCGGGGAGCTGTTTTTT. Translating gives CASSSGRDTGELFF.

V gene TRBV19 combines with J gene TRBJ1-2; TRBD1 agrees at 7 bases. J was trimmed by 4 bases and V by 6 bases; bases with no gene match: 5. CDR1 and CDR2 from the germline V gene are LNHDA and SQIVND (reference sequence). The CDR3 is 13 residues long. CDR3 in DNA: TGTGCCAGTAGGCCTACAGGGGTCTATGGCTACACCTTC. Residues: CASRPTGVYGYTF.

CDR3 sequence (DNA): TGTGCCAGCAGTCCCGTTCGCGCGTCTGGAAACACCATATATTTT. Its translation is CASSPVRASGNTIYF. This chain links TRBV6-5 with TRBJ1-3, with D hard to call. Germline assignment: CDR1 MNHEY and CDR2 SVGAGI. The CDR3 is 15 amino acids. Trimming shortened V by 5 bases and J by 1 base, and 12 bases separated the two germline ends.

The chain links TRBV2 to TRBJ2-3; D remains ambiguous. Germline V gives CDR1 SNHLY, CDR2 FYNNEI. The CDR3 loop spans 14 amino acids. With 7 bases removed from V and 0 bases from J, the gap between germline ends came to 11 bases. The CDR3 is CASKPAQSTDTQYF. CDR3 coding DNA: TGTGCCAGCAAACCAGCGCAGAGCACAGATACGCAGTATTTT. Based on the CDR3 plus reference TRBV2 and TRBJ2-3, the full variable domain is EPEVTQTPSHQVTQMGQEVILRCVPISNHLYFYWYRQILGQKVEFLVSFYNNEISEKSEIFDDQFSVERPDGSNFTLKIRSTKLEDSAMYFCASKPAQSTDTQYFGPGTRLTVL.

The DNA for the CDR3 is TGTGCCAGCAGCTTCACAGATACGCAGTATTTT. Encoded protein: CASSFTDTQYF. V usage is TRBV7-9 and J usage is TRBJ2-3, with D unclear. This CDR3 contains 11 residues. Germline CDR1 SEHNR, CDR2 FQNEAQ (reference sequence). V shed 3 bases and J shed 2 bases, with 0 bases lying between them.

This chain joins TRBV11-3 and TRBJ1-1; 8 nucleotides match TRBD1. This CDR3 contains 13 residues. The V and J ends lost 5 bases and 11 bases, in that order; junction bases with no gene match: 10. The germline V gene encodes CDR1 SGHNT and CDR2 YENEEA. The CDR3 loop is CASSLGQGSWAFF. DNA for the CDR3: TGTGCCAGCAGCCTAGGACAGGGCTCTTGGGCTTTCTTT.

By share, this clone counts as medium-sized. The gene calls are TRBV6-5 and TRBJ1-5; no clear D gene. CDR3 length equals 13 residues. Germline V lookup: CDR1 MNHEY, CDR2 SVGAGI. Trimming pared 2 bases from V and 7 bases from J, leaving 9 bases between. The CDR3 is CASSYSTQQPQHF. CDR3 nucleotides: TGTGCCAGCAGTTACAGTACCCAACAGCCCCAGCATTTT.

This rearrangement joins TRBV29-1 to TRBJ1-2; D call uncertain. Germline CDR1 SQVTM, CDR2 ANQGSEA. V shed 6 bases and J shed 4 bases, with 12 bases lying between them. The CDR3 sequence is 12 residues long. The CDR3 DNA sequence: TGCAGCGTGGACGCGTGGGTCTATGGCTACACCTTC. Protein: CSVDAWVYGYTF. The complete variable domain, with remaining parts taken from reference TRBV29-1 and TRBJ1-2, reads SAVISQKPSRDICQRGTSLTIQCQVDSQVTMMFWYRQQPGQSLTLIATANQGSEATYESGFVIDKFPISRPNLTFSTLTVSNMSPEDSSIYLCSVDAWVYGYTFGSGTRLTVV.

This clone was recorded once. The chain is built from TRBV27 and TRBJ2-7; 11 bases are shared with TRBD1. The CDR3 runs to 14 residues. Trimming took 5 bases from V and 4 from J; bases not matched to a gene: 4. Germline loops: CDR1 MNHEY, CDR2 SMNVEV (reference sequence). CDR3 sequence: CASSQRDRGYEQYF. In nucleotides, the CDR3 is TGTGCCAGCAGTCAACGGGACAGGGGGTACGAGCAGTACTTC.

The V gene is TRBV28, the J gene TRBJ1-1; D might be TRBD1 (6 bases). The CDR3 is 15 amino acids. Germline CDR1 reads MDHEN; CDR2 reads SYDVKM. Between the trimmed V and J ends, which lost 3 bases and 2 bases, there was a span of 13 bases. CDR3 sequence reads: CASSLFGGPNTEAFF. CDR3 bases: TGTGCCAGCAGTTTGTTCGGGGGGCCAAACACTGAAGCTTTCTTT.

This chain joins TRBV5-4 and TRBJ1-2; TRBD1 agrees at 8 bases. Germline CDR1 and CDR2: SGHNT and YYREEE (reference sequence). The V and J ends lost 4 bases and 0 bases, in that order; junction bases with no gene match: 5. CDR3 length: 15 amino acids. The CDR3 DNA sequence: TGTGCCAGCAGCCGACAGGGGACGACTAACTATGGCTACACCTTC. As protein: CASSRQGTTNYGYTF.

V is TRBV2 and J is TRBJ1-5; D is undetermined. The CDR3 runs to 13 residues. V was shortened by 5 bases and J by 2 bases, with 7 bases between the two germline ends. Germline CDR1 reads SNHLY; CDR2 reads FYNNEI. CDR3 residues: CASSHDGNQPQHF. CDR3 nucleotides: TGTGCCAGCAGTCATGACGGCAATCAGCCCCAGCATTTT.

Comment on this clone: The sample has other DNA sequences that encode this CDR3 too. V gene TRBV7-9 combines with J gene TRBJ1-1; TRBD1 aligns across 9 bases. CDR1 is SEHNR and CDR2 is FQNEAQ in the germline V gene (reference sequence). This CDR3 spans 14 amino acids. V trimming: 5 bases; J trimming: 1 base; junction bases outside the gene matches: 2. CDR3 sequence reads: CASSPGQGNTEAFF. In DNA, the CDR3 is TGTGCCAGCAGCCCGGGACAGGGGAACACTGAAGCTTTCTTT.

The chain links TRBV5-5 to TRBJ2-2; D may be TRBD1 (5 bases). Germline V gives CDR1 SGHKS, CDR2 YYEKEE (reference sequence). The CDR3 contains 19 residues. The V gene lost 1 base and the J gene lost 0 bases, with 19 bases spanning the gap. The DNA of the CDR3 is TGTGCCAGCAGCTTGACCTTTTCCAGGGTGTTTCCGAACACCGGGGAGCTGTTTTTT. It yields the protein CASSLTFSRVFPNTGELFF.

The chain recombines TRBV2 with TRBJ2-2; D might be TRBD1 (6 bases). The CDR3 runs to 13 residues. Trimming left V 7 bases short and J 8 bases short, with 14 bases between. Germline values: CDR1 SNHLY, CDR2 FYNNEI. CDR3 sequence (DNA): TGTGCCAGCATTGGGGGCAGCGGAGGGGAGCTGTTTTTT. Its translation is CASIGGSGGELFF.

The chain's CDR3 is CASSPLDTNQETQYF. The CDR3 DNA is TGTGCCAGCAGCCCCCTGGACACGAACCAAGAGACCCAGTACTTC. The V call is TRBV7-2, the J call TRBJ2-5; a weak D match, TRBD1 (5 bases). Germline V gene lookup returns CDR1 SGHTA and CDR2 FQGNSA. The CDR3 covers 15 residues. Deletions cut 5 bases from V and 0 bases from J, with 13 bases between.

V gene TRBV21-1 combines with J gene TRBJ1-1; the tabulated D call, TRBD1, remains unverified against the DNA. TRBV21-1 is a documented pseudogene. This CDR3 contains 17 residues. DNA of the CDR3: TGTGCCAGCAGCATCTGGACAGGGGGTTTCATGAACACTGAAGCTTTCTTT. Protein sequence: CASSIWTGGFMNTEAFF.

The chain has TRBV4-2 and TRBJ1-5; no clear D. The CDR3 spans 15 residues. Germline CDR1 is LGHNA and CDR2 is YNFKEQ. V was clipped by 0 bases and J by 4 bases, with 10 bases between them. In nucleotides, the CDR3 is TGTGCCAGCAGCCAAGAGATGGAACATAATCAGCCCCAGCATTTT. Protein sequence: CASSQEMEHNQPQHF.

The J gene is TRBJ2-4, the V gene TRBV28; D is possibly TRBD2 (5 bases). The CDR3 length is 17 residues. Germline V gene lookup returns CDR1 MDHEN and CDR2 SYDVKM. Between the trimmed V and J ends, which lost 1 base and 6 bases, there was a span of 19 bases. The CDR3 bases are TGTGCCAGCAGTTTATCCGGGATAGCTATTTTAGGAAACATTCAGTACTTC. It translates to CASSLSGIAILGNIQYF.

The chain recombines TRBV6-6 with TRBJ1-6; D remains ambiguous. The germline CDR1 and CDR2 sequences are MNHNY and SVGAGI (reference sequence). The CDR3 has 14 amino acids. The V gene lost 5 bases and the J gene lost 7 bases, with 12 bases spanning the gap. CDR3 DNA: TGTGCCAGCAGTCCCCTGGGAGGCAATTCACCCCTCCACTTT. Amino acid sequence: CASSPLGGNSPLHF.

This chain uses TRBV9 with TRBJ1-2, with TRBD1 identical over 8 bases. V gave up 4 bases and J gave up 3 bases; unmatched junction bases: 14. Germline CDR1 reads SGDLS; CDR2 reads YYNGEE. CDR3 length equals 17 residues. Here the CDR3 DNA reads TGTGCCAGCAGCCCGTCGGGCAGGGGGCTATTGGACTATGGCTACACCTTC. It translates to CASSPSGRGLLDYGYTF.

This chain uses TRBV6-5 with TRBJ1-2; D may be TRBD1 (6 bases). V dropped 7 bases and J dropped 3 bases, with 15 bases sitting between them. The CDR3 has 14 amino acids. Germline V gene lookup returns CDR1 MNHEY and CDR2 SVGAGI. CDR3 DNA sequence: TGTGCCAGCACCCTAGGGGGGGACCACTATGGCTACACCTTC. It yields the protein CASTLGGDHYGYTF.

This clone turned up a few times. The J gene is TRBJ2-2, the V gene TRBV2, with 9 bases matching TRBD2. Germline trimming cut 8 bases from V and 5 bases from J; bases unmatched to any gene: 12. The CDR3 sequence is 16 residues long. Germline V gives CDR1 SNHLY, CDR2 FYNNEI. CDR3 residues: CASPRGGPGRTGELFF. CDR3 DNA: TGTGCCAGCCCGCGGGGGGGTCCCGGGAGAACCGGGGAGCTGTTTTTT.

The chain recombines TRBV5-1 with TRBJ1-1; D perhaps matches TRBD1 (5 bases). The CDR3 has 15 amino acids. The V end was cut by 4 bases, the J end by 5 bases, with 18 bases between. Germline V gene lookup returns CDR1 SGHRS and CDR2 YFSETQ. The CDR3 nucleotides read TGCGCCAGCAGCGGAGGGACGTCTGAGGGGACTGAAGCTTTCTTT. Its protein product is CASSGGTSEGTEAFF.

This chain joins TRBV4-3 and TRBJ2-5; maybe TRBD2 (6 bases). V gave up 1 base and J gave up 6 bases, with 15 bases separating them. The CDR3 covers 15 residues. CDR1 is LGHNA and CDR2 is YSLEER in the germline V gene. CDR3 region: CASSQGAGTLQTQYF. CDR3 in DNA: TGCGCCAGCAGCCAAGGTGCGGGAACCCTCCAGACCCAGTACTTC.